One and the same sample provided the 8 T cell receptor beta chains below, sequenced in a study of T-cell reconstitution after alpha-beta-depleted transplantation in children. Preparation of the TCRbeta library used unique molecular identifiers. TCRdb processed the PCR reads anew with MiXCR; each CDR3 protein has one entry. The sample carries hundreds of thousands of distinct CDR3 sequences, about an eighth recorded once. The specimen comprised PBMCs, sampled from the stem cell graft. These receptors were collected from a human donor who donated a stem cell graft to a child with Fanconi anemia.

This clonotype has more than one count but fewer than ten. This chain uses TRBV5-1 with TRBJ1-1; D perhaps matches TRBD1 (5 bases). Trimming took off 3 bases at V and 4 bases at J, with 13 bases between the two ends. Germline CDR1 reads SGHRS; CDR2 reads YFSETQ. The CDR3 extends over 14 amino acids. The CDR3 region is CASSSSVGGTEAFF. The CDR3 DNA sequence: TGCGCCAGCAGCTCATCAGTGGGGGGCACTGAAGCTTTCTTT.

CDR3 amino acids: CASSRQSRLETQYF. The CDR3 DNA reads as TGTGCCAGCAGTCGGCAGAGCCGGTTGGAGACCCAGTACTTC. This chain uses TRBV2 with TRBJ2-5; D not resolved. Germline CDR1 and CDR2: SNHLY and FYNNEI. The CDR3 loop spans 14 amino acids. Trimming shortened V by 5 bases and J by 5 bases, and 15 bases separated the two germline ends.

In this sample, this clonotype turned up many times. The chain uses TRBV28 and TRBJ2-1; TRBD1 matches at 10 bases. Germline V CDR1 and CDR2: MDHEN, SYDVKM. The V gene end was trimmed by 7 bases and the J gene end by 3 bases; junction bases not matched to a gene: 6. The CDR3 loop spans 15 amino acids. As DNA, the CDR3 is TGTGCCAGCACCACCCGGGACAGGGGCTACAATGAGCAGTTCTTC. Amino acids: CASTTRDRGYNEQFF.

This chain joins TRBV12-3 or TRBV12-4 and TRBJ1-6; 8 bases align to TRBD1. The CDR3 covers 14 residues. V lost 5 bases, J lost 9 bases, and 6 bases stayed unmatched. CDR3: CASSRTGLSSPLHF. DNA for the CDR3: TGTGCCAGCAGTCGGACAGGGCTGTCTTCACCCCTCCACTTT.

This clonotype occurred many times. The CDR3 DNA sequence: TGTGCCAGCAGTCTCTTGAGCTATGGCTACACCTTC. It yields the protein CASSLLSYGYTF. V gene TRBV28 combines with J gene TRBJ1-2; no reliable D call. V gave up 5 bases and J gave up 4 bases, with 8 bases separating them. The length of the CDR3 is 12 residues. The V gene's germline CDR1 is MDHEN and CDR2 SYDVKM.

The chain carries TRBV7-2 and TRBJ2-3; D uncertain. CDR3 size: 16 residues. Germline values: CDR1 SGHTA, CDR2 FQGNSA. The V end lost 2 bases, the J end lost 0 bases, and 12 bases lay between the germline ends. The CDR3 spells CASSLFRTRSTDTQYF. The CDR3 DNA reads TGTGCCAGCAGCTTATTTAGGACCCGTAGCACAGATACGCAGTATTTT.

DNA of the CDR3: TGTGCCAGCAGCCGAGAGGGACTCACAGATACGCAGTATTTT. Translation gives CASSREGLTDTQYF. This chain joins TRBV7-9 and TRBJ2-3, with D possibly TRBD2 on 6 matching bases. The germline V gene has CDR1 SEHNR and CDR2 FQNEAQ (reference sequence). The germline V and J ends were trimmed by 5 bases and 2 bases, with 11 bases remaining between them. This CDR3 is 14 amino acids long.

In this sample, this clonotype turned up a few times. The chain carries TRBV29-1 and TRBJ2-2, with D maybe TRBD2 (6 bases). Germline V gene sequence: CDR1 SQVTM, CDR2 ANQGSEA. This CDR3 is built from 13 residues. The V and J ends lost 3 bases and 4 bases respectively, with 9 bases between them. CDR3 loop: CSVEPSATGELFF. In DNA, the CDR3 is TGCAGCGTTGAGCCTAGCGCCACCGGGGAGCTGTTTTTT.